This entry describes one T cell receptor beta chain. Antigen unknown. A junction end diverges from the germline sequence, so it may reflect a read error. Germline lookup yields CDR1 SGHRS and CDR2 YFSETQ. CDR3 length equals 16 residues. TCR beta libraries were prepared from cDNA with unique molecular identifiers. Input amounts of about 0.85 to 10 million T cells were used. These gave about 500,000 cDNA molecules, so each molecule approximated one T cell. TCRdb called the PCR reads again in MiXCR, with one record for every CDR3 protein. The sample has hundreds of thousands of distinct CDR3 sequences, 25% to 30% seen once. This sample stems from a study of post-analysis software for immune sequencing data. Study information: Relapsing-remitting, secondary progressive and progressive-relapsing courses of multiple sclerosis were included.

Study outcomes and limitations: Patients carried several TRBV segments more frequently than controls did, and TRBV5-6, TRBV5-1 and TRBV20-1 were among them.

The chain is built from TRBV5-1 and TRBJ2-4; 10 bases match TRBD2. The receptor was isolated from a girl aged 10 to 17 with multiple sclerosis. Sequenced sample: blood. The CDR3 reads CASSLSLAGEGDIRYF. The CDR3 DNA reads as TGCGCCAGCAGCTTGTCGCTAGCGGGAGAGGGGGACATTCGGTACTTC.